This TCR beta chain was obtained from a study of OX40 agonist ivuxolimab in advanced cancers. Study overall: Among those enrolled, mean age was around 60 years (range about 23 to 90) and 82.7% were male.

Findings of the study overall: Nonresponders included some who also had low normalized T-cell clonal expansion.

Profiling relied on immunoSEQ multiplex PCR, and the TCRdb table lists in-frame clones only, not all of them. In the table there are 60,000 to 70,000 clones, under 85% of which are singletons. About this clone: Its antigen is not identified.

The origin of this receptor is an adult with an advanced solid tumor such as melanoma, head and neck, liver or kidney cancer. The material was CD4+ or CD8+ T cells sorted from blood, obtained in a trial of the OX40 agonist ivuxolimab.

CDR3 DNA sequence: TGTGCCAGCTTTCCCCCCCCGGGACAGGGTGCCACGGGTAATGAAAAACTGTTTTTT. The encoded protein is CASFPPPGQGATGNEKLFF. J is TRBJ1-4 and V is TRBV28; 9 nucleotides match TRBD1. The CDR3 runs 19 residues. With V trimmed by 8 bases and J by 4 bases, 20 bases remained unmatched. Looked up from germline, CDR1 is MDHEN and CDR2 is SYDVKM.